The next 26 T cell receptor beta chains were all read from a single sample in a study of blood T cell repertoires in COVID-19. TCRdb keeps only in-frame clones here, not all; method: immunoSEQ multiplex PCR. The sample consists of 240,000 or so clones, 80% to 85% of them appearing once. Sequenced: peripheral blood. These receptors originate from a woman under 30 with acute or convalescent COVID-19.

V is TRBV3-1 (or the pseudogene TRBV3-2) and J is TRBJ1-4, with D uncertain. V gave up 0 bases and J gave up 4 bases, with 15 bases separating them. Germline V lookup: CDR1 LGHDT, CDR2 YNNKEL (reference sequence). The CDR3 is 17 residues long. The CDR3 nucleotides read TGTGCCAGCAGCCAAGATCCAGGACTTACCTTTAATGAAAAACTGTTTTTT. The encoded protein is CASSQDPGLTFNEKLFF.

The chain carries TRBV6-5 and TRBJ2-3, with a possible D match to TRBD1 (6 bases). Germline-derived CDR1 and CDR2 are MNHEY and SVGAGI. The V gene lost 4 bases and the J gene lost 2 bases, with 13 bases spanning the gap. This CDR3 spans 15 amino acids. The CDR3 nucleotides read TGTGCCAGCAGTTCCCGACAGGTACACACAGATACGCAGTATTTT. Translated, it gives CASSSRQVHTDTQYF.

J is TRBJ1-5 and V is TRBV19, with 8 nucleotides matching TRBD1. The germline V gene encodes CDR1 LNHDA and CDR2 SQIVND (reference sequence). This CDR3 contains 17 residues. Trimming took 5 bases from V and 6 from J; bases not matched to a gene: 15. CDR3 nucleotide sequence: TGTGCCAGTAGTCAAGGGTCCGCAGGGGGCTGGAGTCAGCCCCAGCATTTT. It codes for CASSQGSAGGWSQPQHF.

This chain joins TRBV29-1 and TRBJ1-1; TRBD1 is a possible D gene (6 bases). Trimming shortened V by 2 bases and J by 11 bases, and 18 bases separated the two germline ends. The CDR3 has 13 residues. Germline CDR1 is SQVTM and CDR2 is ANQGSEA. CDR3 in DNA: TGCAGCGTTGAATCGGGTCAGGGGCGGGTGGCTTTCTTT. It codes for CSVESGQGRVAFF.

CDR3 loop: CASSLTTGDPQYF. CDR3 DNA: TGTGCCAGCAGTTTAACCACAGGGGACCCGCAGTATTTT. This sequence joins TRBV12-3 or TRBV12-4 and TRBJ2-3; 7 bases map to TRBD1. Unmatched junction bases numbered 6, after V lost 2 bases and J lost 10 bases. CDR3 length: 13 amino acids.

There are a few counts of this clone. The rearrangement joins TRBV25-1 to TRBJ1-1; maybe TRBD1 (5 bases). There are 13 residues in the CDR3. The V gene's germline CDR1 is MGHDK and CDR2 SYGVNS. Trimming removed 4 bases from V and 1 base from J, with 7 bases in between. CDR3 nucleotides: TGTGCCAGCAGTGCCACAGGGAACACTGAAGCTTTCTTT. It translates to CASSATGNTEAFF.

The V gene is TRBV12-3 or TRBV12-4, the J gene TRBJ2-1, with 7 bases identical to TRBD2. The CDR3 spans 11 residues. V lost 6 bases and J lost 13; bases outside the gene matches: 6. The CDR3 DNA is TGTGCCAGCAGATCGGGACTAAATCAGTTCTTC. Translated, it gives CASRSGLNQFF.

The chain uses TRBV4-3 and TRBJ1-2; tentative D call: TRBD1 (6 bases). The CDR3 is 15 residues long. Germline assignment: CDR1 LGHNA and CDR2 YSLEER. The V end lost 4 bases, the J end lost 5 bases, and 17 bases lay between the germline ends. In DNA, the CDR3 is TGCGCCAGCAGCCCAGCGATACAGGGCGGGTATGGCTACACCTTC. This translates into CASSPAIQGGYGYTF.

The V and J genes are TRBV19 and TRBJ1-1; TRBD1 matches at 12 bases. The length of the CDR3 is 17 residues. After removal of 9 bases from V and 1 base from J, the junction contained 12 bases not matched to a gene. Germline V gene data show CDR1 as LNHDA and CDR2 as SQIVND (reference sequence). CDR3 DNA: TGTGCCAGCGAACCGGGACAGGGGGCGCATAAGAACACTGAAGCTTTCTTT. This gives the protein CASEPGQGAHKNTEAFF.

This sequence joins TRBV4-1 and TRBJ2-1, with D possibly TRBD2 on 5 matching bases. The CDR3 extends over 13 amino acids. Trimming removed 3 bases from V and 5 bases from J, with 8 bases in between. Germline V gene lookup returns CDR1 MGHRA and CDR2 YSYEKL. CDR3 nucleotides: TGCGCCAGCAGCCACGGACTGAACAATGAGCAGTTCTTC. It yields the protein CASSHGLNNEQFF.

The genes are TRBV25-1 and TRBJ2-3; 7 nucleotides match TRBD2. Per germline, CDR1 MGHDK and CDR2 SYGVNS. The junction had 16 bases not matched to a gene; V was cut back by 8 bases and J by 8 bases. This CDR3 is built from 15 residues. The CDR3 here is CASHGLAGGWGTQYF. The CDR3 bases are TGTGCCAGCCACGGGCTAGCCGGGGGGTGGGGTACGCAGTATTTT. Combining the CDR3 with reference TRBV25-1 and TRBJ2-3 gives the whole variable domain EADIYQTPRYLVIGTGKKITLECSQTMGHDKMYWYQQDPGMELHLIHYSYGVNSTEKGDLSSESTVSRIRTEHFPLTLESARPSHTSQYLCASHGLAGGWGTQYFGPGTRLTVL.

The rearrangement uses TRBV25-1 and TRBJ2-6, with TRBD2 matching over 9 bases. The CDR3 loop spans 17 amino acids. Germline CDR1 MGHDK, CDR2 SYGVNS. V was clipped by 5 bases and J by 0 bases; unmatched bases: 5. The CDR3 reads CASSRGRAVSGANVLTF. The CDR3 region has the DNA TGTGCCAGCAGTCGCGGGAGGGCCGTCTCTGGGGCCAACGTCCTGACTTTC.

The chain uses TRBV7-9 and TRBJ2-2; D possibly corresponds to TRBD1 (6 bases). The CDR3 runs 15 residues. V dropped 5 bases and J dropped 3 bases, with 13 bases sitting between them. Germline CDR1 SEHNR, CDR2 FQNEAQ (reference sequence). As DNA, the CDR3 is TGTGCCAGCAGCGTAGGACAGTGGGACACCGGGGAGCTGTTTTTT. It is translated as CASSVGQWDTGELFF. The full variable domain, its missing parts supplied by reference TRBV7-9 and TRBJ2-2, is DTGVSQNPRHKITKRGQNVTFRCDPISEHNRLYWYRQTLGQGPEFLTYFQNEAQLEKSRLLSDRFSAERPKGSFSTLEIQRTEQGDSAMYLCASSVGQWDTGELFFGEGSRLTVL.

Here the CDR3 reads CASSGGQPIMNTEAFF. CDR3 coding DNA: TGTGCCAGCAGCGGGGGACAGCCTATCATGAACACTGAAGCTTTCTTT. V and J are TRBV5-8 and TRBJ1-1; TRBD1 matches at 7 bases. CDR3 length: 16 amino acids. Trimming at V came to 4 bases and at J to 0 bases, leaving 9 bases not matched to a gene. Germline assignment: CDR1 SGHTS and CDR2 YDEGEE.

The chain has TRBV6-6 and TRBJ1-5, with TRBD1 matching over 7 bases. CDR3 length: 15 residues. Per the germline V gene, CDR1 is MNHNY and CDR2 is SVGAGI (reference sequence). J was trimmed by 0 bases and V by 6 bases; bases with no gene match: 5. For the CDR3, the DNA is TGTGCCAGCAGCCGACAGGGATATAGCAATCAGCCCCAGCATTTT. Protein: CASSRQGYSNQPQHF.

The V gene is TRBV20-1, the J gene TRBJ2-1, with D possibly TRBD1 on 5 matching bases. Trimming removed 6 bases at V and 6 bases at J, with 6 bases between. The CDR3 has 10 residues. The V gene's germline CDR1 is DFQATT and CDR2 SNEGSKA (reference sequence). The CDR3 DNA is TGCAGTGCGACAGTCAATGAGCAGTTCTTC. Its protein is CSATVNEQFF.

The chain recombines TRBV6-5 with TRBJ2-7; 7 nucleotides align to TRBD2. The CDR3 has 16 residues. Germline trimming cut 0 bases from V and 0 bases from J; bases unmatched to any gene: 5. Germline V gene lookup returns CDR1 MNHEY and CDR2 SVGAGI. CDR3 in amino acids: CASSYSGGRTSYEQYF. DNA for the CDR3: TGTGCCAGCAGTTACTCTGGCGGGAGAACCTCCTACGAGCAGTACTTC.

This clone was detected only a few times. J is TRBJ2-1 and V is TRBV6-2 or TRBV6-3; 8 bases agree with TRBD2. The trim removed 0 bases at V and 2 bases at J, leaving 9 bases unmatched. The CDR3 totals 18 residues. Per germline, CDR1 MNHEY and CDR2 SVGEGT. In DNA, the CDR3 is TGTGCCAGCAGTTACTCGTGGCGCGGGAGGACCCCCTACAATGAGCAGTTCTTC. Its translation is CASSYSWRGRTPYNEQFF.

V and J are TRBV6-2 or TRBV6-3 and TRBJ1-5; D remains unclear. CDR1 and CDR2 from the germline V gene are MNHEY and SVGEGT. This CDR3 region has 14 residues. V gave up 2 bases and J gave up 5 bases, with 10 bases separating them. In DNA, the CDR3 is TGTGCCAGCAGTTACGTCTCCGGAGATCAGCCCCAGCATTTT. The encoded protein is CASSYVSGDQPQHF.

J is TRBJ1-5 and V is TRBV5-8; 9 positions match TRBD1. The CDR3 is 14 residues long. In germline, CDR1 is SGHTS, CDR2 YDEGEE. V lost 4 bases to trimming and J lost 7 bases; unmatched junction nucleotides: 6. Written as DNA, the CDR3 is TGTGCCAGCAGCCCGGGACAGGGTTTCCAGCCCCAGCATTTT. Translation: CASSPGQGFQPQHF.

The chain recombines TRBV3-1 (or the pseudogene TRBV3-2) with TRBJ2-1, with D hard to call. The length of the CDR3 is 14 residues. V lost 5 bases, J lost 4 bases, and 12 bases lay in between. The germline V gene has CDR1 LGHDT and CDR2 YNNKEL (reference sequence). The CDR3 protein is CASSDTPRYNEQFF. CDR3 sequence (DNA): TGTGCCAGCAGCGATACGCCACGGTACAATGAGCAGTTCTTC.

The rearrangement joins TRBV10-3 to TRBJ1-6, with 8 nucleotides matching TRBD1. V dropped 8 bases and J dropped 6; count of bases not matched to a gene: 9. The germline V gene has CDR1 ENHRY and CDR2 SYGVKD. The CDR3 loop spans 15 amino acids. The CDR3 is CAIGARGQGNSPLHF. The CDR3 nucleotides read TGTGCCATCGGGGCCAGGGGGCAGGGTAATTCACCCCTCCACTTT.

The chain uses TRBV13 and TRBJ2-7; 11 positions agree with TRBD2. CDR3 length: 16 residues. Looked up from germline, CDR1 is PRHDT and CDR2 is FYEKMQ (reference sequence). V lost 5 bases, J lost 3 bases, and 9 bases stayed unmatched. The DNA of the CDR3 is TGTGCCAGCAGCCCTACCACTAGCGGGAGTATCTACGAGCAGTACTTC. This translates into CASSPTTSGSIYEQYF.

The chain links TRBV6-4 to TRBJ2-1, with 10 bases identical to TRBD2. The CDR3 totals 15 residues. Germline V CDR1 and CDR2: MRHNA, SNTAGT. V shed 6 bases and J 4 bases; nucleotides not matched to a gene: 6. The CDR3 nucleotides read TGTGCCAGCAGCCCGACTAGCGGGCGATACAATGAGCAGTTCTTC. The encoded protein is CASSPTSGRYNEQFF.

The table lists this clone with a few counts. This chain links TRBV10-3 with TRBJ1-5; the D is unclear. CDR3 size: 14 residues. Germline values: CDR1 ENHRY, CDR2 SYGVKD. The V end was cut by 8 bases, the J end by 2 bases, with 13 bases between. CDR3 nucleotides: TGTGCCATCTCAAGCGGGGAGGGCAATCAGCCCCAGCATTTT. This translates into CAISSGEGNQPQHF.

This clone was counted a few times. This chain links TRBV6-5 with TRBJ2-7, with 14 bases matching TRBD2. The CDR3 loop spans 12 amino acids. J lost 8 bases, V lost 8 bases, and 2 bases had no gene match. Per the germline V gene, CDR1 is MNHEY and CDR2 is SVGAGI. The CDR3 sequence is CASGTSGRQQYF. The CDR3 nucleotides read TGTGCCAGCGGGACTAGCGGGAGACAGCAGTACTTC.